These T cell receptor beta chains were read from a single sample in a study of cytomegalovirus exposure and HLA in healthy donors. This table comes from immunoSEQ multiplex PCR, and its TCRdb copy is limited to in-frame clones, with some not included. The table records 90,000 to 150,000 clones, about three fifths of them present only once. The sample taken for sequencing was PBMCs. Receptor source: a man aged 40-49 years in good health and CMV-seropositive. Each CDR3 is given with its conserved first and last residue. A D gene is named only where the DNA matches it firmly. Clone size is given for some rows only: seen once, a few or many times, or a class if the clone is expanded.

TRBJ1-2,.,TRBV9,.,CASSPTGQPSYGYTF,TGTGCCAGCAGCCCCACCGGACAGCCTAGCTATGGCTACACCTTC
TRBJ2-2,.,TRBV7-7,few,CASGEGGNTGELFF,TGTGCCAGCGGCGAGGGCGGGAACACCGGGGAGCTGTTTTTT
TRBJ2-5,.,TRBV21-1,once,CASSKAPSGGTQETQYF,TGTGCCAGCAGCAAAGCCCCTAGCGGGGGGACCCAAGAGACCCAGTACTTC
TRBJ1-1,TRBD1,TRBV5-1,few,CASSFWTGGKMDTEAFF,TGCGCCAGCAGCTTTTGGACAGGGGGTAAAATGGACACTGAAGCTTTCTTT
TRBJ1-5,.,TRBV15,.,CATSIRGSNQPQHF,TGTGCCACCAGCATCCGGGGTTCAAATCAGCCCCAGCATTTT
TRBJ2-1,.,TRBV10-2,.,CASSTVGSFFNEQFF,TGCGCCAGCAGTACAGTCGGGAGTTTCTTCAATGAGCAGTTCTTC
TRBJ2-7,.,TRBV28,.,CASSRTRPAAYEQYF,TGTGCCAGCAGTCGGACTCGTCCCGCCGCCTACGAGCAGTACTTC
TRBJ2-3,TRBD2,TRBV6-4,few,CASSATSDGTDTQYF,TGTGCCAGCAGTGCAACTAGCGATGGCACAGATACGCAGTATTTT
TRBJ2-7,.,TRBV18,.,CASSPERLAYEQYF,TGTGCCAGCTCACCAGAGCGTCTAGCCTACGAGCAGTACTTC
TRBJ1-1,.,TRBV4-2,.,CASSQAYLSGNTEAFF,TGTGCCAGCAGCCAAGCATATCTTTCGGGGAACACTGAAGCTTTCTTT
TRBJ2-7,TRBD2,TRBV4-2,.,CASSQAGTSGTREQYF,TGTGCCAGCAGCCAGGCCGGGACTAGCGGGACCCGCGAGCAGTACTTC
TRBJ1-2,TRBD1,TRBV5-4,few,CASSAQGSVGYTF,TGTGCCAGCAGCGCACAGGGGTCGGTTGGCTACACCTTC
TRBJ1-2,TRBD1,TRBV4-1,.,CASSQDLGDLARGYGYTF,TGCGCCAGCAGCCAAGATCTAGGGGATCTGGCCAGGGGGTATGGCTACACCTTC
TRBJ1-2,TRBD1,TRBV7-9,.,CTGGQGSNYGYTF,TGTACAGGTGGACAGGGAAGTAACTATGGCTACACCTTC
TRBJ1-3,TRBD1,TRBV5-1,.,CASSRRTGSSGNTIYF,TGCGCCAGCAGCCGAAGGACAGGAAGCTCTGGAAACACCATATATTTT
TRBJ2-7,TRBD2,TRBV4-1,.,CASSQERGLAGGSYEQYF,TGCGCCAGCAGCCAAGAGAGGGGACTAGCGGGAGGATCCTACGAGCAGTACTTC
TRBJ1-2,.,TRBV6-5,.,CASSRDSNYGYTF,TGTGCCAGCAGCCGGGATTCAAACTATGGCTACACCTTC
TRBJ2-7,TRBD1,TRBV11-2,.,CASSLDRGWYEQYF,TGTGCCAGCAGCTTGGACAGGGGATGGTACGAGCAGTACTTC
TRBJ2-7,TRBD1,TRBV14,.,CASSQDRGTVRNNEQYF,TGTGCCAGCAGCCAAGATAGAGGGACAGTAAGAAACAACGAGCAGTACTTC
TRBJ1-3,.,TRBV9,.,CASSVAAGSGNTIYF,TGTGCCAGCAGCGTAGCAGCAGGATCTGGAAACACCATATATTTT
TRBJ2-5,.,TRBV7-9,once,CASSFRRMQETQYF,TGTGCCAGCAGCTTCCGCAGGATGCAAGAGACCCAGTACTTC
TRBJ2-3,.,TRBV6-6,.,CASSYLALDTQYF,TGTGCCAGCAGTTACCTAGCTCTAGATACGCAGTATTTT
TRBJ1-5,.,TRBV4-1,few,CASSQKGDSNQPQHF,TGCGCCAGCAGCCAAAAGGGAGATAGCAATCAGCCCCAGCATTTT
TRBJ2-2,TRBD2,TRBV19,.,CASSISSGLVAGELFF,TGTGCCAGTAGTATTTCCTCGGGACTAGTGGCCGGGGAGCTGTTTTTT
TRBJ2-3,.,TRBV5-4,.,CASSSQGSTDTQYF,TGTGCCAGCAGCTCACAGGGTAGCACAGATACGCAGTATTTT
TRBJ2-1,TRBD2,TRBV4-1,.,CASSQDLAGGRNEQFF,TGCGCCAGCAGCCAAGATCTGGCGGGGGGTAGAAATGAGCAGTTCTTC